This record looks at one T cell receptor beta chain sequence and its context. This sample is drawn from a study of human T cells and chemical hapten exposure. Whole-study context: Patients had diphenylcyclopropenone applied to the scalp weekly throughout the approximately 25-week study. Application of 0.01% DPC to the upper back was done by patch test, with a reading at 6 days.

The V gene lost 5 bases and the J gene lost 2 bases, with 19 bases spanning the gap. This CDR3 is 17 amino acids long. The V gene's germline CDR1 is SEHNR and CDR2 FQNEAQ (reference sequence). Noted time point: pre-sensitization, week 0. Treatment of the sample: therapeutic diphenylcyclopropenone sensitization with weekly scalp DPC. From the RACE reads, TCRdb called clonotypes with MiXCR, one entry per CDR3 protein. This table has about 120,000 distinct CDR3 sequences, roughly 14% appearing once. The clonotype was recovered from a woman between 18 and 29 years old with alopecia areata. Some clones in this sample may be carry-over from other donors' samples. This chain uses TRBV7-9 with TRBJ2-1; D is undetermined. The sequencing used whole blood, collected in connection with sensitization to the hapten diphenylcyclopropenone (DPC). The CDR3 loop reads CASSPRQELDPYNEQFF. The CDR3, as DNA: TGTGCCAGCAGCCCCCGACAAGAACTCGACCCCTACAATGAGCAGTTCTTC.